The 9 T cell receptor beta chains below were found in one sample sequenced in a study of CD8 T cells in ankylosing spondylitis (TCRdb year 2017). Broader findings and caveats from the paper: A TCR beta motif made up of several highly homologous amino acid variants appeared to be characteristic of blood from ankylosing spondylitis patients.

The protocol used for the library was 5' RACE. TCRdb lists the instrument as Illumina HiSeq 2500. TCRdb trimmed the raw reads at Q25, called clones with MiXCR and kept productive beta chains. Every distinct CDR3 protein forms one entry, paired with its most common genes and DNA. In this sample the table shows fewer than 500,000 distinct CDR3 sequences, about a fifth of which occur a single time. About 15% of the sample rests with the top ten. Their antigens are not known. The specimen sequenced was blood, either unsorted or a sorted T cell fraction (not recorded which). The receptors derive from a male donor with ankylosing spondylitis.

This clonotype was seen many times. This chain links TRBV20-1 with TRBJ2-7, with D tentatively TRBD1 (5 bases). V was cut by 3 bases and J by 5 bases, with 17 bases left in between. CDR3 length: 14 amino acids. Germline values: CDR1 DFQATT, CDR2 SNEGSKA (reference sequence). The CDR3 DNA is TGCAGTGCTAGTGTGGCCAGGGTAACGAACGAGCAGTACTTC. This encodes CSASVARVTNEQYF.

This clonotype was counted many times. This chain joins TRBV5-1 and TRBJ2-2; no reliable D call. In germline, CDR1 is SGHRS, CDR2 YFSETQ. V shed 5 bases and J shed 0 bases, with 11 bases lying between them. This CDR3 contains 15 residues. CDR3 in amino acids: CASSLPGANTGELFF. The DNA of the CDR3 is TGCGCCAGCAGTCTGCCTGGGGCGAACACCGGGGAGCTGTTTTTT. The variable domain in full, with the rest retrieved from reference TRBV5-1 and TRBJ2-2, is KAGVTQTPRYLIKTRGQQVTLSCSPISGHRSVSWYQQTPGQGLQFLFEYFSETQRNKGNFPGRFSGRQFSNSRSEMNVSTLELGDSALYLCASSLPGANTGELFFGEGSRLTVL.

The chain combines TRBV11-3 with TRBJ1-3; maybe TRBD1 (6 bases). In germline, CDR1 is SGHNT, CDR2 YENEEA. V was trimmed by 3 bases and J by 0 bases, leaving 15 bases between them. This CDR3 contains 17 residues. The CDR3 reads CASSLWSGDNSGNTIYF. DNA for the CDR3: TGTGCCAGCAGCTTGTGGTCCGGGGACAACTCTGGAAACACCATATATTTT.

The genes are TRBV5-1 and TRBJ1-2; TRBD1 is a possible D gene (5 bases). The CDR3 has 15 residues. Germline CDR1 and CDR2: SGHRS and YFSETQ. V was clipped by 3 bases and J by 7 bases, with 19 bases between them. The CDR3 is CASSSGQGAFSGYTF. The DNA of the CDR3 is TGCGCCAGCAGCTCCGGGCAGGGAGCTTTTAGTGGCTACACCTTC.

As DNA, the CDR3 is TGTGCCAGCAGTTTATCTGGGTTGGTGACTGAAGCTTTCTTT. Translation: CASSLSGLVTEAFF. The chain recombines TRBV12-3 or TRBV12-4 with TRBJ1-1; unclear D gene. V shed 2 bases and J shed 5 bases, with 12 bases lying between them. The CDR3 runs 14 residues.

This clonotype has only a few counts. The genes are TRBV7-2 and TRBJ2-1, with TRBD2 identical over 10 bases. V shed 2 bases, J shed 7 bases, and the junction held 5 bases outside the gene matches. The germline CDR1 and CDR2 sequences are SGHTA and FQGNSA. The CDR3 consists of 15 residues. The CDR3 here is CASSLSSGRLNEQFF. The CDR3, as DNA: TGTGCCAGCAGCTTATCTAGCGGGAGACTTAATGAGCAGTTCTTC.

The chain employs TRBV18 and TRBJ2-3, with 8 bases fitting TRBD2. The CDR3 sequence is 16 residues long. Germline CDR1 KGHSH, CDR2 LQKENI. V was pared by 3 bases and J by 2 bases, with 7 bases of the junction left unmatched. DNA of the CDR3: TGTGCCAGCTCACCGGGACTAGAGAGGTTCACAGATACGCAGTATTTT. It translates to CASSPGLERFTDTQYF.

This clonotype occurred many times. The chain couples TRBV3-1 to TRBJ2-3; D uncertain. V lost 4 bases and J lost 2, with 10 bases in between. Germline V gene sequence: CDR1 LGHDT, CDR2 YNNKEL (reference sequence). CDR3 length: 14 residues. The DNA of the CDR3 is TGTGCCAGCAGCCCTCGTGGAGCCACAGATACGCAGTATTTT. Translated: CASSPRGATDTQYF.

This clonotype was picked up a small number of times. CDR3 in amino acids: CASSQVTGEQYF. CDR3 nucleotides: TGTGCCAGCAGCCAAGTAACGGGAGAGCAGTACTTC. The rearrangement links TRBV14 to TRBJ2-7; TRBD2 might be the D (5 bases). CDR1 and CDR2 (germline): SGHDN, FVKESK. The CDR3 is 12 amino acids. V lost 1 base and J 7 bases, leaving 8 bases between the germline ends.